This T cell receptor beta chain was sequenced during a study of glioma-infiltrating T cells. Study-level findings and limits: Gliomas, especially low-grade, showed above-expected tissue-blood divergence; non-neoplastic patients showed below.

TCR alpha and beta CDR3 regions were amplified from RNA using iRepertoire nested multiplex PCR. For one-step reverse transcription and amplification, roughly 95-450 ng of tissue mRNA or PBMC total RNA was used. TCRdb re-called the multiplex PCR reads through MiXCR, storing one row per CDR3 protein. The data show about 200,000 distinct CDR3 sequences, with over 30% seen just once and 20% held by the top ten. Comment on this clonotype: Its antigen is not identified. A much larger clone differs from this one at a single base, so this may be a read error.

Germline values: CDR1 KGHSH, CDR2 LQKENI. Trimming took off 6 bases at V and 4 bases at J, with 16 bases between the two ends. The CDR3 has 15 amino acids. This receptor was obtained from a human donor with low-grade glioma or glioblastoma, undergoing nonglioma brain surgery, or in good health (not recorded which). The sequenced sample was glioma tissue, nonneoplastic brain tissue, or PBMCs (not recorded which). The J gene is TRBJ1-5, the V gene TRBV18; D is unresolved. This CDR3 is CASSKSRRENQPQHF. As DNA, the CDR3 is TGTGCCAGCTCGAAGTCGCGGAGGGAGAATCAGCCCCAGCATTTT. Based on the CDR3 plus reference TRBV18 and TRBJ1-5, the full variable domain is NAGVMQNPRHLVRRRGQEARLRCSPMKGHSHVYWYRQLPEEGLKFMVYLQKENIIDESGMPKERFSAEFPKEGPSILRIQQVVRGDSAAYFCASSKSRRENQPQHFGDGTRLSIL.